These 2 T cell receptor beta chains share one sample of origin, sequenced in a study of T-cell memory formation after mild COVID-19. TCRdb re-derived calls from the 5' RACE reads in MiXCR, one entry per CDR3 protein. The table includes some 260,000 distinct CDR3 sequences, 15% to 20% detected once. The specimen was PBMCs or a T cell subset sorted from them (not recorded which). All receptors derive from a man aged 18 to 30 who had mild COVID-19 (a few samples of this study predate the infection). Cell type and time point are not known.

The rearrangement links TRBV20-1 to TRBJ2-3; TRBD2 matches 9 bases. The CDR3 extends over 14 amino acids. The V gene end was trimmed by 7 bases and the J gene end by 2 bases; junction bases not matched to a gene: 7. Looked up from germline, CDR1 is DFQATT and CDR2 is SNEGSKA (reference sequence). The CDR3 sequence: CSGVAGGTTDTQYF. CDR3 DNA sequence: TGCAGTGGTGTTGCGGGGGGGACCACAGATACGCAGTATTTT.

The chain combines TRBV5-5 with TRBJ2-3; TRBD2 matches 7 bases. The trim removed 2 bases at V and 2 bases at J, leaving 8 bases unmatched. This CDR3 spans 16 amino acids. The V gene's germline CDR1 is SGHKS and CDR2 YYEKEE (reference sequence). As DNA, the CDR3 is TGTGCCAGCAGCTTCGGGCTAGCGGATAACACAGATACGCAGTATTTT. As protein: CASSFGLADNTDTQYF.